What follows are 11 T cell receptor beta chains derived from one specimen sequenced in a study of blood T cell repertoires in COVID-19. Clones were read by immunoSEQ multiplex PCR, and TCRdb kept only the in-frame ones, dropping some. The sample shows almost 300,000 clones, around 87% of them seen only once. Sequenced sample: peripheral blood. Source of these receptors: a man in his 70s with acute or convalescent COVID-19.

This clone was seen just once. This CDR3 reads CSVTGNWDTQYF. For the CDR3, the DNA is TGCAGCGTTACCGGGAATTGGGATACGCAGTATTTT. This chain joins TRBV29-1 and TRBJ2-3, with D possibly being TRBD2 (5 bases). V was shortened by 5 bases and J by 6 bases, with 12 bases between the two germline ends. CDR1 and CDR2 from the germline V gene are SQVTM and ANQGSEA. This CDR3 has 12 residues.

This clone has just a few counts. The rearrangement uses TRBV5-1 and TRBJ2-1; 8 positions agree with TRBD2. The V gene's germline CDR1 is SGHRS and CDR2 YFSETQ. The CDR3 length is 16 residues. Trimming took 4 bases from V and 1 from J; bases not matched to a gene: 7. Here the CDR3 reads CASSPETSVSYNEQFF. The CDR3 DNA reads TGCGCCAGCAGCCCCGAGACTAGCGTGTCCTACAATGAGCAGTTCTTC.

The V gene is TRBV28, the J gene TRBJ2-7; a possible D gene is TRBD1 (6 bases). The CDR3 is 15 residues long. V was shortened by 7 bases and J by 0 bases, with 16 bases between the two germline ends. CDR1 MDHEN and CDR2 SYDVKM come from the germline V gene. CDR3 protein: CASTGAGRFSYEQYF. The CDR3 DNA is TGTGCCAGCACAGGGGCAGGCCGATTCTCCTACGAGCAGTACTTC.

The rearrangement links TRBV19 to TRBJ2-5, with 7 bases matching TRBD2. The CDR3 loop spans 13 amino acids. The V segment lost 3 bases and the J segment 6 bases; nucleotides outside the gene matches: 4. Germline V lookup: CDR1 LNHDA, CDR2 SQIVND (reference sequence). For the CDR3, the DNA is TGTGCCAGTAGTATGGGACTATTACAGACCCAGTACTTC. Encoded protein: CASSMGLLQTQYF.

The J gene is TRBJ1-5, the V gene TRBV2; 8 bases map to TRBD1. CDR3 length equals 15 residues. Germline CDR1 SNHLY, CDR2 FYNNEI. V lost 7 bases to trimming and J lost 2 bases; unmatched junction nucleotides: 7. The CDR3 sequence is CASNYRGVGNQPQHF. The CDR3 DNA is TGTGCCAGCAATTACAGGGGGGTCGGCAATCAGCCCCAGCATTTT.

The J gene is TRBJ2-2, the V gene TRBV7-2; 12 bases map to TRBD1. The CDR3 has 15 amino acids. The V and J ends lost 3 bases and 8 bases, in that order; junction bases with no gene match: 4. Germline V gene sequence: CDR1 SGHTA, CDR2 FQGNSA. The CDR3 reads CASSLGTGGPGELFF. The CDR3 DNA sequence: TGTGCCAGCAGCTTGGGGACAGGGGGCCCGGGGGAGCTGTTTTTT. Full variable domain (missing parts from reference TRBV7-2 and TRBJ2-2): GAGVSQSPSNKVTEKGKDVELRCDPISGHTALYWYRQSLGQGLEFLIYFQGNSAPDKSGLPSDRFSAERTGGSVSTLTIQRTQQEDSAVYLCASSLGTGGPGELFFGEGSRLTVL.

The J gene is TRBJ2-7, the V gene TRBV11-2, with TRBD2 identical over 7 bases. With 2 bases clipped from V and 3 bases from J, the junction kept 7 bases outside the gene matches. This CDR3 spans 15 amino acids. CDR1 SGHAT and CDR2 FQNNGV come from the germline V gene. The chain's CDR3 is CASSLTQRGHYEQYF. CDR3 in DNA: TGTGCCAGCAGCTTAACCCAGCGGGGCCACTACGAGCAGTACTTC.

The chain employs TRBV4-2 and TRBJ1-4, with D hard to call. Germline V gene lookup returns CDR1 LGHNA and CDR2 YNFKEQ. The CDR3 totals 19 residues. Trimming left V 1 base short and J 0 bases short, with 18 bases between. In DNA form, the CDR3 reads TGTGCCAGCAGCCAAGGCGATGCGGTTGGAATTGCAACTAATGAAAAACTGTTTTTT. The encoded protein is CASSQGDAVGIATNEKLFF.

This chain links TRBV4-2 with TRBJ2-1; TRBD2 matches at 12 bases. CDR1 is LGHNA, CDR2 YNFKEQ, per germline. After removal of 3 bases from V and 9 bases from J, the junction contained 9 bases not matched to a gene. The CDR3 is 16 amino acids. The chain's CDR3 is CASSQTPLAGGSEQFF. The CDR3 nucleotides are TGTGCCAGCAGCCAGACCCCTCTAGCGGGAGGGAGTGAGCAGTTCTTC.

The chain recombines TRBV5-4 with TRBJ1-1; 9 nucleotides agree with TRBD1. V was pared by 2 bases and J by 11 bases, with 13 bases of the junction left unmatched. This CDR3 region has 15 residues. Germline V lookup: CDR1 SGHNT, CDR2 YYREEE (reference sequence). Written as DNA, the CDR3 is TGTGCCAGCAGCTTCCCGGGACAGGGAATGGGGTCGGCTTTCTTT. Its protein is CASSFPGQGMGSAFF.

This sequence joins TRBV7-9 and TRBJ1-2; 7 nucleotides align to TRBD1. Looked up from germline, CDR1 is SEHNR and CDR2 is FQNEAQ (reference sequence). The CDR3 is 16 amino acids. Losses at the gene ends were 1 base for V and 3 bases for J; bases not matched to a gene: 8. The CDR3 region has the DNA TGTGCCAGCAGCTTAGGCCAGGGGGTGGAGGACTATGGCTACACCTTC. Protein: CASSLGQGVEDYGYTF.